This T cell receptor beta chain came from a study of cytomegalovirus exposure and HLA in healthy donors. Researchers ran the PCR with 60 Vbeta and 13 Jbeta primers. Assay used: immunoSEQ multiplex PCR; TCRdb lists only in-frame clones, some missing. The repertoire has 150,000 or so clones, 70% to 90% of them found once; the top ten carry around 6%. Sequences were obtained from PBMCs. This receptor was identified in a woman aged 40 to 50 in good health and CMV-seropositive.

CDR3 nucleotides: TGTGCCAGCAGCCCCCGGGATCCCACAGATACGCAGTATTTT. Translation: CASSPRDPTDTQYF. V gene TRBV7-9 combines with J gene TRBJ2-3; tentatively, D is TRBD2 (5 bases). This CDR3 region has 14 residues. The V gene lost 5 bases and the J gene lost 2 bases, with 11 bases spanning the gap. Per the germline V gene, CDR1 is SEHNR and CDR2 is FQNEAQ (reference sequence). The full variable domain, with the rest looked up from reference TRBV7-9 and TRBJ2-3, is DTGVSQNPRHKITKRGQNVTFRCDPISEHNRLYWYRQTLGQGPEFLTYFQNEAQLEKSRLLSDRFSAERPKGSFSTLEIQRTEQGDSAMYLCASSPRDPTDTQYFGPGTRLTVL.